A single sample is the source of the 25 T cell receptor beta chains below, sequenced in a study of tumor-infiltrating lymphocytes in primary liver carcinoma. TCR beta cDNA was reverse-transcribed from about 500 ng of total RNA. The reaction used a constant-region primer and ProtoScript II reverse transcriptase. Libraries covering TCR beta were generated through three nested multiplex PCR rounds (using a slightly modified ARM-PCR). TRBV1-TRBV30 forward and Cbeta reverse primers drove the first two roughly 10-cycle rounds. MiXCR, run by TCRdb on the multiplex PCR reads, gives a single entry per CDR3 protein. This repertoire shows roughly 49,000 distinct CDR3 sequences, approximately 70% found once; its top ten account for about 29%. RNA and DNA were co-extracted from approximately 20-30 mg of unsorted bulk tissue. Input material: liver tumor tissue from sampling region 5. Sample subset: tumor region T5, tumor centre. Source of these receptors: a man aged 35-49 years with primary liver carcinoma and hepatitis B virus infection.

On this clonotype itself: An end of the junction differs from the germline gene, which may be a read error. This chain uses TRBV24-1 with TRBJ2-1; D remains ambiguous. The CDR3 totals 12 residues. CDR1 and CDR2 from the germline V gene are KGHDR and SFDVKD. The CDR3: CAISGSYKEQFF. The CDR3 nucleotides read TGTGCCATCAGTGGTTCTTACAAAGAGCAGTTCTTC.

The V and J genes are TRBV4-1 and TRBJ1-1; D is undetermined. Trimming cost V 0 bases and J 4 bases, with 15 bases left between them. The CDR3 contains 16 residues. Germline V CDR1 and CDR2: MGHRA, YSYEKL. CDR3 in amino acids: CASSQDLTGMGTEAFF. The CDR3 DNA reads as TGCGCCAGCAGCCAAGATCTGACGGGGATGGGCACTGAAGCTTTCTTT.

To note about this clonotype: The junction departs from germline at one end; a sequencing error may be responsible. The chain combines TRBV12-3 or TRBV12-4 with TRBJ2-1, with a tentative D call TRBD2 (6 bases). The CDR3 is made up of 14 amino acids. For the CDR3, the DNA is TGTGCCAGCAGTTTACTCCCGTCTAGCGATGAGGAGTTCTTC. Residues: CASSLLPSSDEEFF.

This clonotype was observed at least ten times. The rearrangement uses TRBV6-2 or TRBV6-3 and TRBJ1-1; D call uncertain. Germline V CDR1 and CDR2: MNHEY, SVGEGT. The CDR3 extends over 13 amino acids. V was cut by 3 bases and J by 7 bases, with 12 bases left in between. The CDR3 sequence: CASSYQHLREAFF. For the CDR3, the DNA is TGTGCCAGCAGTTATCAGCACCTACGTGAAGCTTTCTTT.

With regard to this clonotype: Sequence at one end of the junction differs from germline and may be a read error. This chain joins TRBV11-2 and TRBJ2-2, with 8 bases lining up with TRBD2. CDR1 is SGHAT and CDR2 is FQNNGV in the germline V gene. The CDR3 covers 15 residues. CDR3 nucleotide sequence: TGTGCCAGCAGCTACGGGGGGGGGAATGTCAGGGAGCTAATTTTT. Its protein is CASSYGGGNVRELIF.

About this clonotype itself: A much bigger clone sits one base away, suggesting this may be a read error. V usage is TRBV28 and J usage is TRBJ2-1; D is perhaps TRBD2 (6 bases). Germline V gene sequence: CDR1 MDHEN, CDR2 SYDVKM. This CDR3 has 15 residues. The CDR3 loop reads CASNLRLGSYNKQFF. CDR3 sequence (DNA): TGTGCCAGCAACTTACGACTAGGGAGCTACAATAAGCAGTTCTTC.

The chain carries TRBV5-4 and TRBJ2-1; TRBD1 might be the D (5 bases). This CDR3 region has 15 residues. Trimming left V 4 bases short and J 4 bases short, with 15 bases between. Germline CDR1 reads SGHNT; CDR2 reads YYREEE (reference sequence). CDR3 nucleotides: TGTGCCAGCAGCGATGGACAAGCGTGGTACAATGAGCAGTTCTTC. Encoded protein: CASSDGQAWYNEQFF.

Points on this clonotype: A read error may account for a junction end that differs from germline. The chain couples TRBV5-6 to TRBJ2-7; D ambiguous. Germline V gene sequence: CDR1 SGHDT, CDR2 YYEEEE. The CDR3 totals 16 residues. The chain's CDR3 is CTTSFLDGFSSYEQHF. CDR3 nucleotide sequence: TGTACCACCAGCTTCCTGGACGGCTTCAGCTCCTACGAGCAGCACTTC.

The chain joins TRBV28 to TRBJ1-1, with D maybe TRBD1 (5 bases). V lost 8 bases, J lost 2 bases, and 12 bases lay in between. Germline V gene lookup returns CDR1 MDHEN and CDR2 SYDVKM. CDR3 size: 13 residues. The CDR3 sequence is CASADKGNTEAFF. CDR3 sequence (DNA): TGTGCCAGCGCGGACAAGGGAAACACTGAAGCTTTCTTT.

The DNA for the CDR3 is TGTGCCAGCAGTTCCCCACAGGTAGTCACTGAAGCTTTCTTT. The encoded protein is CASSSPQVVTEAFF. The chain couples TRBV28 to TRBJ1-1, with a tentative D call TRBD1 (5 bases). V lost 4 bases and J lost 4, with 13 bases in between. Looked up from germline, CDR1 is MDHEN and CDR2 is SYDVKM. This CDR3 contains 14 residues. Complete variable domain (other parts from reference TRBV28 and TRBJ1-1): DVKVTQSSRYLVKRTGEKVFLECVQDMDHENMFWYRQDPGLGLRLIYFSYDVKMKEKGDIPEGYSVSREKKERFSLILESASTNQTSMYLCASSSPQVVTEAFFGQGTRLTVV.

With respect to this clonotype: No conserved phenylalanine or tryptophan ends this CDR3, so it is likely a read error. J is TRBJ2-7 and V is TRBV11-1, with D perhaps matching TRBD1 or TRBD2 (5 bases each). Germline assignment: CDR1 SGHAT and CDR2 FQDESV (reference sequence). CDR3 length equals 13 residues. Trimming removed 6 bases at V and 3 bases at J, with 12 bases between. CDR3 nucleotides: TGTGCCAGCAGATGGGACCAAAACTACGAGCAGTACTCT. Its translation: CASRWDQNYEQYS.

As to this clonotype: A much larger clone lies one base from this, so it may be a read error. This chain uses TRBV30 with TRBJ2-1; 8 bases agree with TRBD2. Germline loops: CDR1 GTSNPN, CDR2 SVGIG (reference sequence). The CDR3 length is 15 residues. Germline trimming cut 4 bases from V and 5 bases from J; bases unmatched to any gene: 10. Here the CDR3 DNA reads TGTGCCTGGATCGAGACGGGAGGGGGACACAATGAGCAGTTCTTC. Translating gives CAWIETGGGHNEQFF.

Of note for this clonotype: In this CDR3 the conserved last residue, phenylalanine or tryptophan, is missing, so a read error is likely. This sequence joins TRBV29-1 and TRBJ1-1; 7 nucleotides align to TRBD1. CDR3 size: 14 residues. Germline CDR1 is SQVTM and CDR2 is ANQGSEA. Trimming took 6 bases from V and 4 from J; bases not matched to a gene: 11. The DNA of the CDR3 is TGCAGCGTCCGAAGGGGGCTTGATGGCACTGAAGCTTTCCTT. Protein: CSVRRGLDGTEAFL.

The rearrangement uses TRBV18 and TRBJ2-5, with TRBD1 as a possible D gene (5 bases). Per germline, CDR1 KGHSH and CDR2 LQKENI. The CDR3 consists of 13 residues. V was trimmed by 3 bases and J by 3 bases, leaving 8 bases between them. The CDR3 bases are TGTGCCAGCTCACCGGGCAGGGAAGAGACCCAGTACTTC. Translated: CASSPGREETQYF.

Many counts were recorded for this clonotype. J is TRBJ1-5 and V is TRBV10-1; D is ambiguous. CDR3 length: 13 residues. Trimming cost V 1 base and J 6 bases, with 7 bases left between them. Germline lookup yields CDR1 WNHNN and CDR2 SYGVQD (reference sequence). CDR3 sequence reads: CASSEWAGQPQHF. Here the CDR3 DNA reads TGCGCCAGCAGTGAGTGGGCGGGTCAGCCCCAGCATTTT.

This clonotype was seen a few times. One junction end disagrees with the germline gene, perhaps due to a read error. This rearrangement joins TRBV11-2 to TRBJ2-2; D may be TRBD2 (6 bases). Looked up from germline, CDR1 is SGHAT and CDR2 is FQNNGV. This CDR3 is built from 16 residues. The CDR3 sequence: CASSLGAAMNTGGLFF. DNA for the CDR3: TGTGCCAGCAGCTTAGGCGCAGCTATGAACACCGGGGGGCTGTTTTTT.

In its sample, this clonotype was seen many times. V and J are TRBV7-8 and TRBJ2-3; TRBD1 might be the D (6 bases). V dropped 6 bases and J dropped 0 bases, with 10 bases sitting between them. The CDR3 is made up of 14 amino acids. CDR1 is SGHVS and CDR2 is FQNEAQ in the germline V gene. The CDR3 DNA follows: TGTGCCAGCAGGGACAGAACTAGCACAGATACGCAGTATTTT. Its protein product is CASRDRTSTDTQYF.

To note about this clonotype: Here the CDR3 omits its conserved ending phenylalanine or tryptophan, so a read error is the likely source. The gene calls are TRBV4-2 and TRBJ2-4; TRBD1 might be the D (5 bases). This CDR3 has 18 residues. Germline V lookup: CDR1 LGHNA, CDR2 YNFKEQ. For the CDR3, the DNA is TGTGCCAGTAGCCGAGAAGGCGCAGGGAAGGGGATCGGAAACATTCAGTACATC. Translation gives CASSREGAGKGIGNIQYI.

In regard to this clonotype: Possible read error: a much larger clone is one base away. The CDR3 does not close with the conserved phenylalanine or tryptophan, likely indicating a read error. The CDR3 DNA reads as TGTGCCACCAGTGACCAAGAAGGGGGCTTGAACACCGGGGAGCTGTTTCTT. Translation: CATSDQEGGLNTGELFL. The rearrangement links TRBV24-1 to TRBJ2-2, with 7 nucleotides matching TRBD1. The junction had 8 bases not matched to a gene; V was cut back by 4 bases and J by 1 base. CDR1 and CDR2 from the germline V gene are KGHDR and SFDVKD. The CDR3 is 17 amino acids.

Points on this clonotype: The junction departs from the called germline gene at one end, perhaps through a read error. DNA for the CDR3: TGTAGTGCTAAAAGGACTAGCAGGAGGCCGACAGATACGCAGTATTTT. Translation: CSAKRTSRRPTDTQYF. The chain couples TRBV20-1 to TRBJ2-3; 8 nucleotides align to TRBD2. Germline CDR1 reads DFQATT; CDR2 reads SNEGSKA (reference sequence). This CDR3 is 16 amino acids long.

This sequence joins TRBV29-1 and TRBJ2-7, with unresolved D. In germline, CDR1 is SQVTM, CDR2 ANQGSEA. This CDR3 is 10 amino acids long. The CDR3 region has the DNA TGCGGAAGGGTTGCCTACGAGCAGTACTTC. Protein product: CGRVAYEQYF.

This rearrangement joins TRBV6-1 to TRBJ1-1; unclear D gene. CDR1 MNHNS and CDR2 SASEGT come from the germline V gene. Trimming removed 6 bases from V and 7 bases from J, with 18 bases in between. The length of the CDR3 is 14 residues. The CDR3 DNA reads TGTGCCAGCAGCGAATTGAGCAGTGGAGATGAAGCTTTCTTT. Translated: CASSELSSGDEAFF.

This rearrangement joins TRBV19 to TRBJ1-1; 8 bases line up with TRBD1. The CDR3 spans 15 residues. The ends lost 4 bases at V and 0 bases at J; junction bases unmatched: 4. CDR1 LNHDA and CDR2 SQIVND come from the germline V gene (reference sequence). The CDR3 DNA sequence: TGTGCCAGTAGTAAGGGACAGGCGATGAACACTGAAGCTTTCTTT. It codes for CASSKGQAMNTEAFF.

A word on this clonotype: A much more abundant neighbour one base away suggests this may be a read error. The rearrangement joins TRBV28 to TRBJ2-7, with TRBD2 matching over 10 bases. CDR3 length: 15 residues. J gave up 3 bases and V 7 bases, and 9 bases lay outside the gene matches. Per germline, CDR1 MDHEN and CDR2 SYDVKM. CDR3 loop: CASNFSASGSYEQYF. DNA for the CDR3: TGTGCCAGCAATTTCTCGGCTAGCGGGAGCTACGAGCAGTACTTC.

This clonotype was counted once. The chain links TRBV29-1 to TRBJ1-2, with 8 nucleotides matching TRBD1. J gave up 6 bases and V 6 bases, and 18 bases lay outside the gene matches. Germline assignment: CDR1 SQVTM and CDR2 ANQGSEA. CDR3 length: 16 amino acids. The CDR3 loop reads CSVATLSDREPNGYTF. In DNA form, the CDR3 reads TGCAGCGTCGCAACCCTATCGGACAGGGAACCGAATGGCTACACCTTC.